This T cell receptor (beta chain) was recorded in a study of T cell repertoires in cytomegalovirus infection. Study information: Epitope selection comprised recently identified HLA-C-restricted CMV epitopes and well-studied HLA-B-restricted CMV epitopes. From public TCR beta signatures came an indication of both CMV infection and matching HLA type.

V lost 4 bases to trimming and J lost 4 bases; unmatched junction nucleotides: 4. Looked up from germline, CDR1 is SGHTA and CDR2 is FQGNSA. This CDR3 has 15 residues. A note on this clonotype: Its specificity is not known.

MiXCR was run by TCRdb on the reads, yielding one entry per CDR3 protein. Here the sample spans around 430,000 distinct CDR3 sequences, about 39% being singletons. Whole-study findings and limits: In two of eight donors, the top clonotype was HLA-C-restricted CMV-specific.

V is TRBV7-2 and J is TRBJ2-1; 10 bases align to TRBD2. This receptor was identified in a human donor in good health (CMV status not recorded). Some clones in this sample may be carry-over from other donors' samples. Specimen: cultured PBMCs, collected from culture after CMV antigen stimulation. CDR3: CASSSTSGKYNEQFF. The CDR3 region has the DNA TGTGCCAGCAGCTCTACTAGCGGGAAATACAATGAGCAGTTCTTC.